This T cell receptor (beta chain) stems from a study of T cells after yellow fever vaccination. There are many counts of this clonotype. There are 14 residues in the CDR3. Trimming removed 2 bases at V and 7 bases at J, with 12 bases between. Germline CDR1 SGHRS, CDR2 YFSETQ. Template switching by 5'RACE produced TCR cDNA, adding a universal primer site and UMIs. TCRdb independently ran MiXCR on the 5' RACE reads; one entry per CDR3 protein. Found here are about 350,000 distinct CDR3 sequences, over 4% of them singletons; the top ten hold about 26%. This receptor was obtained from a man aged 18 to 29 who received the YFV17D yellow fever vaccine. This chain connects TRBV5-1 to TRBJ2-2, with D uncertain. The input for sequencing was PBMCs, taken 5 days after the yellow fever booster vaccination. CDR3 sequence (DNA): TGCGCCAGCAGCTTCGCGGACCCGTTCGGGGAGCTGTTTTTT. This codes for CASSFADPFGELFF. The full variable domain, its missing parts supplied by reference TRBV5-1 and TRBJ2-2, is KAGVTQTPRYLIKTRGQQVTLSCSPISGHRSVSWYQQTPGQGLQFLFEYFSETQRNKGNFPGRFSGRQFSNSRSEMNVSTLELGDSALYLCASSFADPFGELFFGEGSRLTVL.